Listed here are 13 T cell receptor beta chains from one sample, sequenced in a study of CXCR3-negative and CXCR3-positive naive CD8 T cells. Each TRB cDNA library was prepared by 5' RACE (with UMI labels). No DNA is given; TCRdb re-called the 5' RACE reads and lists each CDR3 protein once. The sample table includes tens of thousands of distinct CDR3 sequences. The sequencing input was naive CXCR3- CD8+ T cells from blood. Subset given: CD45RO-CCR7+CD27+CD95- naive CD8+ T cells lacking CXCR3 (TNR3-). The source is a human donor in good health. Some clones in this sample may be carry-over from other donors' samples.

The chain links TRBV18 to TRBJ1-1; TCRdb picks TRBD1, but there is no DNA to check that call. The V gene's germline CDR1 is KGHSH and CDR2 LQKENI. The CDR3 totals 14 residues. The chain's CDR3 is CASSTINPGFGAFF.

The rearrangement joins TRBV29-1 to TRBJ1-1. The germline V gene has CDR1 SQVTM and CDR2 ANQGSEA. The CDR3 is made up of 15 amino acids. The chain's CDR3 is CSVSSIEYMNTEAFF.

V is TRBV5-4 and J is TRBJ2-7; without DNA, the TCRdb call of TRBD1 cannot be checked. CDR3 length: 15 residues. Looked up from germline, CDR1 is SGHNT and CDR2 is YYREEE (reference sequence). CDR3 region: CASSPPGRSSLEQYF.

The chain employs TRBV29-1 and TRBJ2-2; the D call of TRBD1 rests on TCRdb alone, since no DNA is present to check it. This CDR3 has 15 residues. CDR1 is SQVTM, CDR2 ANQGSEA, per germline. The CDR3 reads CSVQETGRETGELFF.

This chain connects TRBV18 to TRBJ2-7; the TCRdb call, TRBD1, lacks DNA for checking. Germline V gene data show CDR1 as KGHSH and CDR2 as LQKENI. CDR3 length equals 15 residues. The CDR3 loop reads CASSASPQSLYEQYF.

The V and J genes are TRBV20-1 and TRBJ1-1. The CDR3 length is 15 residues. The V gene's germline CDR1 is DFQATT and CDR2 SNEGSKA (reference sequence). CDR3: CSARDPGRGDTEAFF.

This sequence joins TRBV28 and TRBJ2-1; checking the TCRdb D call of TRBD2 is not possible without DNA. CDR3 length equals 19 residues. Germline CDR1 reads MDHEN; CDR2 reads SYDVKM. The CDR3 loop reads CASLPLSPISTLTEDEQFF.

The V gene is TRBV19, the J gene TRBJ2-7. The CDR3 is 11 residues long. The germline CDR1 and CDR2 sequences are LNHDA and SQIVND (reference sequence). CDR3 sequence reads: CASSFLGEQYF.

The chain couples TRBV27 to TRBJ1-6. The CDR3 has 13 amino acids. Germline V gene sequence: CDR1 MNHEY, CDR2 SMNVEV (reference sequence). CDR3 loop: CASSSPTGTPLHF.

The chain links TRBV7-2 to TRBJ2-7; lacking DNA, the TRBD1 call made by TCRdb goes unchecked. The CDR3 loop spans 17 amino acids. From germline, CDR1 is SGHTA and CDR2 FQGNSA. The CDR3 here is CASSPTPGPTPSYEQYF.

The V gene is TRBV7-9, the J gene TRBJ2-2. Germline V gene sequence: CDR1 SEHNR, CDR2 FQNEAQ (reference sequence). The CDR3 runs to 13 residues. CDR3 loop: CASSLFGAGELFF.

The genes are TRBV29-1 and TRBJ2-2; TCRdb returns TRBD1, unconfirmable since there is no DNA. From germline, CDR1 is SQVTM and CDR2 ANQGSEA. This CDR3 spans 13 amino acids. CDR3 protein: CSVDLRGDGELFF.

The V and J genes are TRBV29-1 and TRBJ2-5; lacking DNA, the TRBD1 call made by TCRdb goes unchecked. Germline values: CDR1 SQVTM, CDR2 ANQGSEA. There are 12 residues in the CDR3. This CDR3 reads CSALIGAETQYF.